This T cell receptor beta chain was identified in a study of blood T cell repertoires in COVID-19. Study as a whole: Italy, Spain and the United States were the sources of the convalescent and acute COVID-19 samples. In each case, the material was cDNA or gDNA derived from T cells, B-cell-depleted T cells, or PBMCs.

Under the authors' procedure: Counts of nucleated cells, estimated from reference gene primer amplification, were obtained. Some clones are missing from TCRdb's copy, which holds only in-frame ones; the method was immunoSEQ multiplex PCR. That table is the source of V, J and clone size, and D and trimming were worked out from the DNA. Of about 39,000 clones listed, about 81% were seen once; the top ten hold 40% to 50%. Sequenced input: peripheral blood. This TCR was recovered from a human donor in a cohort sampled during active or convalescent COVID-19. The donor label of this sample is uncertain.

CDR3 region: CASNQRSDSGNTIYF. The CDR3 coding sequence is TGTGCCAGCAACCAACGGAGTGATTCTGGAAACACCATATATTTT. The V call is TRBV2, the J call TRBJ1-3; D remains unclear. The length of the CDR3 is 15 residues. CDR1 and CDR2 (germline): SNHLY, FYNNEI. V gave up 7 bases and J gave up 1 base, with 14 bases separating them.